Each of the 17 T cell receptor beta chains below was sequenced from the same sample in a study of T cells in localized non-small cell lung cancer. Assay: immunoSEQ multiplex PCR; the TCRdb copy retains only in-frame clones and omits some. Of tens of thousands of clones listed, more than 70% were seen once; the top ten hold about 2.6%. The sequencing here drew on peripheral blood, taken before any cancer treatment. The receptor set was obtained from a female donor older than 55 with stage I squamous cell lung carcinoma.

J is TRBJ2-1 and V is TRBV29-1, with 9 bases fitting TRBD2. From germline, CDR1 is SQVTM and CDR2 ANQGSEA. J gave up 6 bases and V 6 bases, and 6 bases lay outside the gene matches. The CDR3 is 13 residues long. The CDR3 protein is CSVLAGSPNEQFF. CDR3 coding DNA: TGCAGCGTACTAGCGGGTTCCCCCAATGAGCAGTTCTTC.

The chain has TRBV4-3 and TRBJ1-4; the match to TRBD1 covers 8 bases. CDR3 length: 16 amino acids. The junction had 8 bases not matched to a gene; V was cut back by 0 bases and J by 8 bases. Germline CDR1 LGHNA, CDR2 YSLEER. This CDR3 reads CASSQDWTGSSEKLFF. In nucleotides, the CDR3 is TGCGCCAGCAGCCAAGATTGGACAGGGTCGAGCGAAAAACTGTTTTTT.

V is TRBV19 and J is TRBJ1-4; TRBD1 matches at 7 bases. V shed 3 bases and J 9 bases; nucleotides not matched to a gene: 10. CDR1 is LNHDA, CDR2 SQIVND, per germline (reference sequence). The CDR3 totals 15 residues. The CDR3, as DNA: TGTGCCAGTAGTATTTCAAGGGGGCGCAGCAAAAAACTGTTTTTT. Amino acid sequence: CASSISRGRSKKLFF.

The chain links TRBV18 to TRBJ1-1; no clear D gene. The V gene's germline CDR1 is KGHSH and CDR2 LQKENI. V lost 2 bases to trimming and J lost 6 bases, with 13 bases between them. The length of the CDR3 is 14 residues. CDR3 amino acids: CASSPTLTVAEAFF. In nucleotides, the CDR3 is TGTGCCAGCTCACCAACGTTAACAGTCGCTGAAGCTTTCTTT.

The chain combines TRBV30 with TRBJ2-1; 7 bases are shared with TRBD2. Trimming removed 3 bases from V and 2 bases from J; junction bases left unmatched: 4. Germline V CDR1 and CDR2: GTSNPN, SVGIG (reference sequence). The CDR3 extends over 14 amino acids. CDR3 amino acids: CAWRSGLTYNEQFF. As DNA, the CDR3 is TGTGCCTGGAGATCGGGACTAACCTACAATGAGCAGTTCTTC.

V and J are TRBV20-1 and TRBJ1-2; D not resolved. Germline CDR1 and CDR2: DFQATT and SNEGSKA (reference sequence). V was shortened by 5 bases and J by 8 bases, with 12 bases between the two germline ends. The CDR3 contains 11 residues. This CDR3 reads CSADDPGGYTF. CDR3 coding DNA: TGCAGTGCTGATGACCCGGGGGGCTACACCTTC.

The chain is built from TRBV30 and TRBJ1-5; TRBD1 agrees at 11 bases. The CDR3 totals 14 residues. Trimming removed 1 base from V and 5 bases from J; junction bases left unmatched: 1. Germline assignment: CDR1 GTSNPN and CDR2 SVGIG (reference sequence). This CDR3 is CAWSADRGHQPQHF. The CDR3 DNA follows: TGTGCCTGGAGTGCGGACAGGGGGCATCAGCCCCAGCATTTT. Together with reference TRBV30 and TRBJ1-5, the CDR3 gives the full variable domain: SQTIHQWPATLVQPVGSPLSLECTVEGTSNPNLYWYRQAAGRGLQLLFYSVGIGQISSEVPQNLSASRPQDRQFILSSKKLLLSDSGFYLCAWSADRGHQPQHFGDGTRLSIL.

The V call is TRBV7-9, the J call TRBJ2-7, with D perhaps TRBD2 (6 bases). V was clipped by 5 bases and J by 3 bases, with 11 bases between them. The CDR3 is 13 amino acids. The germline gives CDR1 SEHNR, CDR2 FQNEAQ (reference sequence). CDR3 coding DNA: TGTGCCAGCAGCCTAGGGGACTTCTACGAGCAGTACTTC. It specifies CASSLGDFYEQYF.

V and J are TRBV6-1 and TRBJ1-2; possibly TRBD1 for D (5 bases). CDR3 length equals 13 residues. Germline V gene sequence: CDR1 MNHNS, CDR2 SASEGT. The V end lost 5 bases, the J end lost 5 bases, and 12 bases lay between the germline ends. The CDR3 loop reads CASSQTVGYGYTF. CDR3 in DNA: TGTGCCAGCAGTCAGACAGTGGGGTATGGCTACACCTTC.

The chain employs TRBV5-4 and TRBJ2-2; 10 nucleotides agree with TRBD2. The CDR3 is made up of 17 amino acids. The V segment lost 0 bases and the J segment 4 bases; nucleotides outside the gene matches: 6. Germline V gene data show CDR1 as SGHNT and CDR2 as YYREEE (reference sequence). The CDR3 DNA follows: TGTGCCAGCAGCTTGGGTGGTCCTAGCGGGAGCACCGGGGAGCTGTTTTTT. It translates to CASSLGGPSGSTGELFF.

This clone was seen more than once but under ten times. The rearrangement uses TRBV7-9 and TRBJ1-1; the D is unclear. This CDR3 spans 12 amino acids. Germline V gene data show CDR1 as SEHNR and CDR2 as FQNEAQ (reference sequence). Trimming stripped 7 bases from V and 2 bases from J, with 8 bases between. The chain's CDR3 is CASTRGNTEAFF. DNA of the CDR3: TGTGCCAGCACCAGAGGTAACACTGAAGCTTTCTTT.

The J gene is TRBJ2-3, the V gene TRBV7-6; TRBD2 matches at 11 bases. The CDR3 runs to 18 residues. J was trimmed by 5 bases and V by 4 bases; bases with no gene match: 14. The germline V gene has CDR1 SGHVS and CDR2 FNYEAQ. CDR3 DNA sequence: TGTGCCAGCAGCTCAGAATCCTTAGCGGGAGGGCCGGGAGATACGCAGTATTTT. Its translation is CASSSESLAGGPGDTQYF.

The rearrangement joins TRBV30 to TRBJ2-7; D uncertain. CDR1 GTSNPN and CDR2 SVGIG come from the germline V gene (reference sequence). The V end lost 5 bases, the J end lost 3 bases, and 17 bases lay between the germline ends. This CDR3 has 14 residues. The CDR3 nucleotides read TGTGCCTGGGCCCCTACGGACGGTTACTACGAGCAGTACTTC. Residues: CAWAPTDGYYEQYF.

CDR3 DNA: TGCGCCAGCAGCCAAGATCAATGGGGGGCTAATGAGCAGTTCTTC. Its translation is CASSQDQWGANEQFF. The V call is TRBV4-3, the J call TRBJ2-1, with D possibly being TRBD1 or TRBD2 (6 bases each). The V end was cut by 0 bases, the J end by 7 bases, with 13 bases between. The CDR3 is 15 residues long. Per germline, CDR1 LGHNA and CDR2 YSLEER.

The J gene is TRBJ2-5, the V gene TRBV10-3; D is perhaps TRBD2 (5 bases). The CDR3 length is 13 residues. Trimming stripped 4 bases from V and 5 bases from J, with 11 bases between. Germline CDR1 reads ENHRY; CDR2 reads SYGVKD. CDR3 region: CAISVVAKETQYF. The CDR3 nucleotides are TGTGCCATCAGTGTGGTAGCGAAGGAGACCCAGTACTTC.

The chain has TRBV6-1 and TRBJ2-7; D is uncertain. Germline CDR1 MNHNS, CDR2 SASEGT. The CDR3 consists of 12 residues. V gave up 5 bases and J gave up 5 bases, with 10 bases separating them. The CDR3 DNA reads as TGTGCCAGCAGTCTCTCCTTTGACGAGCAGTACTTC. Amino acids: CASSLSFDEQYF.

In DNA, the CDR3 is TGCAGCGTGGACCGGGACGGGAGTGAAAAACTGTTTTTT. Translation: CSVDRDGSEKLFF. The rearrangement uses TRBV29-1 and TRBJ1-4; D is possibly TRBD1 (5 bases). CDR3 length: 13 amino acids. The V end was cut by 6 bases, the J end by 7 bases, with 15 bases between. Looked up from germline, CDR1 is SQVTM and CDR2 is ANQGSEA.